This TCR beta chain emerged from a study of T-cell reconstitution after alpha-beta-depleted transplantation in children. Study results and caveats: The authors attributed T-cell counts and diversity one year after transplant mostly to newly produced T cells.

Unique molecular identifiers were built into the TCRbeta library. TCRdb re-derived calls from the PCR reads in MiXCR, one entry per CDR3 protein. The sample includes over 100,000 distinct CDR3 sequences, under 13% of them seen just once. The V gene's germline CDR1 is SGHRS and CDR2 YFSETQ. The CDR3 covers 15 residues. V was clipped by 4 bases and J by 5 bases, with 18 bases between them. This clonotype was recorded many times. Its antigen is still unknown. The clonotype was recovered from a boy younger than 10 with acute lymphoblastic leukemia, due to receive a stem cell transplant. The sample here was PBMCs, taken before TCRalphabeta/CD19-depleted stem cell transplant. This chain uses TRBV5-1 with TRBJ2-5; a weak D match, TRBD2 (5 bases). The CDR3 region is CASSIPGLVRETQYF. The DNA for the CDR3 is TGCGCCAGCAGCATCCCCGGACTGGTTCGGGAGACCCAGTACTTC.